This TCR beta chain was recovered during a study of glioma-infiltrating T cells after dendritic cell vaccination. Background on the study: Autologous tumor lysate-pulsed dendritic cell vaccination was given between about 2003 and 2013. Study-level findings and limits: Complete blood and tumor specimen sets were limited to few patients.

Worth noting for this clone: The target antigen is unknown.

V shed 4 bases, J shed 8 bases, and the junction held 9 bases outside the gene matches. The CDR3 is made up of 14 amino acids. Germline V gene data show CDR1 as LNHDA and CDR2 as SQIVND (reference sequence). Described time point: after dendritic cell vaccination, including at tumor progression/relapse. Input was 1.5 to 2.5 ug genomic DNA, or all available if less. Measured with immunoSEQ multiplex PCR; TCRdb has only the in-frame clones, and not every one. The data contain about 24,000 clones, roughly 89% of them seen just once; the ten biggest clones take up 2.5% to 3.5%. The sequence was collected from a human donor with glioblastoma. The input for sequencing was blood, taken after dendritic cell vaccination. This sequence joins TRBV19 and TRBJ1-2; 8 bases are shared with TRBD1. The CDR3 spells CASSTSQGADGYTF. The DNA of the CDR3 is TGTGCCAGTAGTACCTCTCAGGGGGCGGACGGCTACACCTTC.